The rows below give T cell receptor beta chains drawn from one sample of a study of Tregs in tolerant kidney transplant recipients. Clones were sequenced by immunoSEQ multiplex PCR, and TCRdb holds only the in-frame ones, with some missing. The sample shows 80,000 to 90,000 clones, 90% to 95% of them seen only once. Sequenced input: CD8+ T cells from blood. The receptors derive from a human donor in good health. CDR3s include the opening cysteine and the closing phenylalanine or tryptophan. D genes are given only for firm matches. Not every row has a clone size; where given, it reads once, few, many or a size class.

CDR3nt	CDR3aa	abundance	v_gene	d_gene	j_gene
TGTGCCAGCAGCTTAGATGGGCGGGAGGGTAATGAGCAGTTCTTC	CASSLDGREGNEQFF	.	TRBV11-2	TRBD2	TRBJ2-1
TGTGCCAGCAGCAAACACAGATCGTCCTCTGGAAACACCATATATTTT	CASSKHRSSSGNTIYF	medium-sized	TRBV21-1	.	TRBJ1-3
TGCGCCAGCAGCCAGCCCTTTATGCCCCGACAGGGAGCGAACACCGGGGAGCTGTTTTTT	CASSQPFMPRQGANTGELFF	.	TRBV4-1	TRBD1	TRBJ2-2
TGTGCCAGTAGTATAGGACAGGGGGCTTATCAGCCCCAGCATTTT	CASSIGQGAYQPQHF	.	TRBV19	TRBD1	TRBJ1-5
TGTGCCAGCAGTGAAGACAGGGGTAGTAACACTGAAGCTTTCTTT	CASSEDRGSNTEAFF	.	TRBV2	TRBD1	TRBJ1-1
TGTGCCAGCAGTTTTGGAACTAGCGGGACCTACGAGCAGTACTTC	CASSFGTSGTYEQYF	.	TRBV27	TRBD2	TRBJ2-7
TGTGCCAGCAGCCCGACAGGGGGCCTTGGAAACACCATATATTTT	CASSPTGGLGNTIYF	.	TRBV4-2	TRBD1	TRBJ1-3
TGTGCCATCAACTCACCGCATGGCTACACCTTC	CAINSPHGYTF	.	TRBV19	.	TRBJ1-2
TGTGCCAGCAGCCATCGGACAGGGGCGAACACTGAAGCTTTCTTT	CASSHRTGANTEAFF	.	TRBV6-5	TRBD1	TRBJ1-1
TGTGCCAGCAGCTTAGACGGACCCTACTACGAGCAGTACTTC	CASSLDGPYYEQYF	.	TRBV13	.	TRBJ2-7
TGTGCCAGCAGCCCTTCGGGGGTTGGAAACACCATATATTTT	CASSPSGVGNTIYF	.	TRBV7-6	.	TRBJ1-3
TGCAGCGTTGGGGGGGCATATCAGCCCCAGCATTTT	CSVGGAYQPQHF	.	TRBV29-1	.	TRBJ1-5
TGTGCCAGCAGTGACTCTTCGGGAGGTCCCTACAATGAGCAGTTCTTC	CASSDSSGGPYNEQFF	.	TRBV6-4	TRBD2	TRBJ2-1
TGTGCCAGCAGCCCCGGACAGGGCCCCTACGAGCAGTACTTC	CASSPGQGPYEQYF	.	TRBV11-2	TRBD1	TRBJ2-7
TGTGCCAGCAGCCAAGTCAACGGGGAGCTGTTTTTT	CASSQVNGELFF	.	TRBV14	.	TRBJ2-2
TGCGCCAGCAGTGAGCCAGGACTAACCAATGAGCAGTTCTTC	CASSEPGLTNEQFF	.	TRBV10-2	.	TRBJ2-1
TGTGCCAGCGGGTGGGACACTGAAGCTTTCTTT	CASGWDTEAFF	.	TRBV7-8	.	TRBJ1-1
TGCAGCGTTGAGAGACCAGGGGAAGGTGAGCAGTTCTTC	CSVERPGEGEQFF	.	TRBV29-1	.	TRBJ2-1
TGTGCTAGTGGTTTGACCGAGGCGGTCTACAATGAGCAGTTCTTC	CASGLTEAVYNEQFF	once	TRBV12-5	.	TRBJ2-1
TGTGCCAGCAGCGCCGCCGGGACTAGCGTATCGGTGGCCGGGGAGCTGTTTTTT	CASSAAGTSVSVAGELFF	.	TRBV9	TRBD2	TRBJ2-2
TGTGCCAGCAGCCAAGCCGAATATAGCAATCAGCCCCAGCATTTT	CASSQAEYSNQPQHF	.	TRBV4-2	.	TRBJ1-5
TGTGCCAGCAGCTTAGAGGATGAAAAACTGTTTTTT	CASSLEDEKLFF	.	TRBV13	.	TRBJ1-4
TGTGCCAGCAGGTCAGAGATTTACCCCTACGAGCAGTACTTC	CASRSEIYPYEQYF	.	TRBV6-5	.	TRBJ2-7
TGTGCCAGCAGCGTAGAGGACACTTACAATGAGCAGTTCTTC	CASSVEDTYNEQFF	once	TRBV9	.	TRBJ2-1
TGTGCCACCTCGTCTGGGCAGGGGGCCTATCCCGCTATCGAAAAACTGTTTTTT	CATSSGQGAYPAIEKLFF	.	TRBV15	TRBD1	TRBJ1-4
TGTGCCAGCAGCCCCTACAGGGGAACGAACACCGGGGAGCTGTTTTTT	CASSPYRGTNTGELFF	.	TRBV7-9	TRBD1	TRBJ2-2
TGCGCCAGCAGCTCGCGGGGGGCCAGGGGTAATTCACCCCTCCACTTT	CASSSRGARGNSPLHF	few	TRBV4-1	.	TRBJ1-6
TGTGCCAGCAGCTTGCGGCGGGCTAGCTCCTACAATGAGCAGTTCTTC	CASSLRRASSYNEQFF	.	TRBV7-8	.	TRBJ2-1
TGTGCCAGCAGTCCAACAGAGTTACCTAGCACAGATACGCAGTATTTT	CASSPTELPSTDTQYF	.	TRBV7-8	.	TRBJ2-3
TGTGCCAGCAGGGGACTAGGAGTGGGTGGAGATACGCAGTATTTT	CASRGLGVGGDTQYF	.	TRBV9	TRBD2	TRBJ2-3
TGTGCCACCAGCAGAGGGACAGGGGGCTCCTACGAGCAGTACTTC	CATSRGTGGSYEQYF	.	TRBV15	TRBD1	TRBJ2-7
TGTGCCAGCAGCTTGGGGGCGGCAGGGAACAATGAGCAGTTCTTC	CASSLGAAGNNEQFF	.	TRBV5-4	.	TRBJ2-1
TGTGCCAGCAGCTTAGGCGGGGCGCGGGGCTATGGCTACACCTTC	CASSLGGARGYGYTF	once	TRBV13	.	TRBJ1-2
TGTGCCTGGGGGACAGGGGGAAGAGAGACCCAGTACTTC	CAWGTGGRETQYF	.	TRBV30	TRBD1	TRBJ2-5
TGCGCCAGCAGCCGAGGGTCAGGACAATTCTACAATGAGCAGTTCTTC	CASSRGSGQFYNEQFF	.	TRBV4-1	.	TRBJ2-1
TGTGCCAGCAGCTATGACTGGACAGAAGACACTGAAGCTTTCTTT	CASSYDWTEDTEAFF	once	TRBV13	.	TRBJ1-1
TGTGCCAGCAGCCCCGTCGGAACTGAGCAGTTCTTC	CASSPVGTEQFF	.	TRBV27	.	TRBJ2-1
TGTGCCAGCAGCCCAGAGGGGATTCACGGGGAGCTGTTTTTT	CASSPEGIHGELFF	.	TRBV9	.	TRBJ2-2
TGTGCCAGCAGCTTAATCGGATACGAGCAGTACTTC	CASSLIGYEQYF	.	TRBV11-1	.	TRBJ2-7
TGTGCCATCAGTGTCTCAGGGATGAACGTGAACGAGCAGTACTTC	CAISVSGMNVNEQYF	.	TRBV10-3	.	TRBJ2-7
TGTGCCAGTAGTCCCCGACCAGGGCTACAGCCCCAGCATTTT	CASSPRPGLQPQHF	.	TRBV19	.	TRBJ1-5
TGTGCCAGCAGCCCAGACGGGAGTAATGAAAAACTGTTTTTT	CASSPDGSNEKLFF	.	TRBV7-9	.	TRBJ1-4
TGTGCCAGCAGTTACCCGGGACAGAGGAGCAATCAGCCCCAGCATTTT	CASSYPGQRSNQPQHF	.	TRBV2	TRBD1	TRBJ1-5
TGCAGCGTTGCCCAACAGGGCTACGAGCAGTACTTC	CSVAQQGYEQYF	.	TRBV29-1	.	TRBJ2-7
TGTGCCAGCAGCGTAGGGGGGACAGGGTTTTTCGATGAGCAGTTCTTC	CASSVGGTGFFDEQFF	.	TRBV9	TRBD1	TRBJ2-1
TGTGCCAGCAGTTACTCAGGAGGGGACACTGAAGCTTTCTTT	CASSYSGGDTEAFF	.	TRBV6-6	.	TRBJ1-1
TGTGCCAGCAGTTGGGCCTCCTCTGGAAACACCATATATTTT	CASSWASSGNTIYF	.	TRBV6-6	.	TRBJ1-3
TGTGCCAGCAGTGATTGGGGTGGGACCGGGGAGCTGTTTTTT	CASSDWGGTGELFF	.	TRBV6-1	.	TRBJ2-2
TGTGCCAGCAGTTTCTTGGCGGGAAATGATTACGAGCAGTACTTC	CASSFLAGNDYEQYF	.	TRBV27	.	TRBJ2-7
TGTGCCAGCAGTGAAGATGGGGGGGCCGTTTATAGCAATCAGCCCCAGCATTTT	CASSEDGGAVYSNQPQHF	.	TRBV2	.	TRBJ1-5
TGTGCCAGCAGCTTTGTCGGCGATACGCAGTATTTT	CASSFVGDTQYF	.	TRBV7-9	.	TRBJ2-3
TGTGCCAGCAGTGATGTAGTCGAGACTAACTATGGCTACACCTTC	CASSDVVETNYGYTF	.	TRBV2	.	TRBJ1-2